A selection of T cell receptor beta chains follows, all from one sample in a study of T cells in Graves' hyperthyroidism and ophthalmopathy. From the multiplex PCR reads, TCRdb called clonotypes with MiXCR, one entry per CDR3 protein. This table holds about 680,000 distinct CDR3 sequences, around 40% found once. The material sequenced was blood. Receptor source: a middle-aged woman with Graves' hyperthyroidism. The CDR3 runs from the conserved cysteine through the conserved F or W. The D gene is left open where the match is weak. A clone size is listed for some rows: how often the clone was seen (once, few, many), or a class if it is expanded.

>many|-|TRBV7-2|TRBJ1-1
TGTGCCAGCAGCTTCGCGGAGGGGCCAGCTTTCTTT
CASSFAEGPAFF
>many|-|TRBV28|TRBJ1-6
TGTGCCAGCAGTCGTCCCGATAATTCACCCCTCCACTTT
CASSRPDNSPLHF
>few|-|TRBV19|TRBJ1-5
TGTGCCAGTAGTATATACTCGTCTCCTGGGAATCAGCCCCAGCATTTT
CASSIYSSPGNQPQHF
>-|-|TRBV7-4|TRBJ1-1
TGTGCCAGCAGCGTAGGACCGGTGAACACTGAAGCTTTCTTT
CASSVGPVNTEAFF
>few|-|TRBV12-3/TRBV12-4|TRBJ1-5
TGTGCCAGCAGTTTTTCTCAGGCGGGGATCAATCAGCCCCAGCATTTT
CASSFSQAGINQPQHF
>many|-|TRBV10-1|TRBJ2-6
TGCGCCAGCTCGGACAGCCACTCTGGGGCCAACGTCCTGACTTTC
CASSDSHSGANVLTF
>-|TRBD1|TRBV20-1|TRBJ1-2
TGCAGTGCTAGTATCTGGGACAGAGGCTACACCTTC
CSASIWDRGYTF
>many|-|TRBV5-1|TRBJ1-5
TGCGCCAGCAGCTTATCCGGGGACAATCAGCCCCAGCATTTT
CASSLSGDNQPQHF
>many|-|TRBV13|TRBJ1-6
TGTGCCAGCAGCCGCGGGACCGACTTCAATAATTCACCCCTCCACTTT
CASSRGTDFNNSPLHF
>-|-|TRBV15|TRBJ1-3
TGTGCCACCAGCAGAGCCTCAGGGGTCCTTATCTCTGGAAACACCATATATTTT
CATSRASGVLISGNTIYF
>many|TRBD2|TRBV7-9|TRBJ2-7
TGTGCCAGCAGCCCACCCCCGGGACTAGCGGCTTACGAGCAGTACTTC
CASSPPPGLAAYEQYF
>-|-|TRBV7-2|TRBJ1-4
TGTGCCAGCAGCTTTTCAGGGGTTCAAGAAAAACTGTTTTTT
CASSFSGVQEKLFF
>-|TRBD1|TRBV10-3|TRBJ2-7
TGTGCCATCAGTGCGGACAGGGGCGATACCTACGAGCAGTACTTC
CAISADRGDTYEQYF
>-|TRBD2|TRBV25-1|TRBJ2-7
TGTGCCAGCAGTGCTAGAGTGGGGGAGGGTTACTCCTACGAGCAGTACTTC
CASSARVGEGYSYEQYF
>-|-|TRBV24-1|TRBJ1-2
TGTGCCACCAGTGATCCGGGGGCACTCAGCTACACCTTC
CATSDPGALSYTF
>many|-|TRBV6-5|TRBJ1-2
TGTGCCAGCAGCCCCGGTTGGCGGGGCTACACCTTC
CASSPGWRGYTF
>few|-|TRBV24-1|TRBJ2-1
TGTGCCACCAGTGGGCAAGAAGGGCAGTTCTTC
CATSGQEGQFF
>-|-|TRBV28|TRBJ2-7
TGTGCCAGCAGTTTCACCAGGGTCTCCTACGAGCAGTACTTC
CASSFTRVSYEQYF
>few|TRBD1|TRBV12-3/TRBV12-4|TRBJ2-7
TGTGCCAGCAGTCCCCTCCCCGACAGGGTGGTCTACGAGCAGTACTTC
CASSPLPDRVVYEQYF
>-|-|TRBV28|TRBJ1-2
TGTGCCAGCAGCCCGGCGGTGGACTATTATGGCTACACCTTC
CASSPAVDYYGYTF
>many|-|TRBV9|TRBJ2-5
TGTGCCAGCAGCGTAAGCCGGGGAGAGACCCAGTACTTC
CASSVSRGETQYF
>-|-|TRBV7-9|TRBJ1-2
TGTGCCAGCAGCCACCGGGGTACAGATGGCTACACCTTC
CASSHRGTDGYTF
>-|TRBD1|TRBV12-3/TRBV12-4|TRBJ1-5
TGTGCCAGCAGTTTAGCCCCCTTAGGGCAGGGGGATCAGCCCCAGCATTTT
CASSLAPLGQGDQPQHF
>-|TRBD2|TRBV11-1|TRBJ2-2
TGTGCCAGCAGCCACCGGGGGGGGACGGTCACCGGGGAGCTGTTTTTT
CASSHRGGTVTGELFF
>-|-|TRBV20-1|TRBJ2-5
TGCAGTGCTCGTACAGGGACCCAAGAGACCCAGTACTTC
CSARTGTQETQYF
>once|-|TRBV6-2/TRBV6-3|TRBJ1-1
TGTGCCAGCAGACCCAGTTTGAACACTGAAGCTTTCTTT
CASRPSLNTEAFF
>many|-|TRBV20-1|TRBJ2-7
TGCAGTGCTCTAATGCAGGGGGGAGAGCAGTACTTC
CSALMQGGEQYF
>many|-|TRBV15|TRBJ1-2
TGTGCCACCAGCAGAGATCGGCGGGGATACACCTTC
CATSRDRRGYTF
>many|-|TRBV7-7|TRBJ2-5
TGTGCTAGCAGCTTAGATGGAGGAGGGACCCAGTACTTC
CASSLDGGGTQYF
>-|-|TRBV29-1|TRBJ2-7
TGCAGCGCGGCCGGGACACCCGGAGGGTACTTC
CSAAGTPGGYF
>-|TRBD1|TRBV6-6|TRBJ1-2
TGTGCCAGCAGTTTCCGGGACAGGGAAGGGGGCTACACCTTC
CASSFRDREGGYTF
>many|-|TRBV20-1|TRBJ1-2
TGCAGTGCTCTTTTGGACGGTAACTATGGCTACACCTTC
CSALLDGNYGYTF
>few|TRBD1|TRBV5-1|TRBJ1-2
TGCGCCAGCAGCCTAGCGCCGACAGGGAATATGGAGGGCTACACCTTC
CASSLAPTGNMEGYTF
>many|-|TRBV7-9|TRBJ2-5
TGTGCCAGCAGCCACCCCGAGACCCAGTACTTC
CASSHPETQYF
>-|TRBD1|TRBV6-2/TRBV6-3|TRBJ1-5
TGTGCCAGCAGTTACTCGACAGGGGGTTATCAGCCCCAGCATTTT
CASSYSTGGYQPQHF
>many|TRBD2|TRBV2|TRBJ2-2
TGTGCCAGCGGGGAGCCGGCGGGGGCCGGGGAGCTGTTTTTT
CASGEPAGAGELFF
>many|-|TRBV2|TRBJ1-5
TGTGCCAGTCGGACCAGCAATCAGCCCCAGCATTTT
CASRTSNQPQHF
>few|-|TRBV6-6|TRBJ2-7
TGTGCCAGCACTAAGGTGGATGGCGAGCAGTACTTC
CASTKVDGEQYF
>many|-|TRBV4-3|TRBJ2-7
TGCGCCAGCAGCCAAAAGATTGACAGTCCCTACGAGCAGTACTTC
CASSQKIDSPYEQYF
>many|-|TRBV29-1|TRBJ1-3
TGCAGCGTTGACGGTGGGGGGGATGGCACCATATATTTT
CSVDGGGDGTIYF
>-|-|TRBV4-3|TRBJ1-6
TGCGCCAGCAGCCAAGATCCAAGGGATAATTCACCCCTCCACTTT
CASSQDPRDNSPLHF
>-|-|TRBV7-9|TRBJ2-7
TGTGCCAGCAGCTTACATGGGGAGTCCGAGCAGTACTTC
CASSLHGESEQYF
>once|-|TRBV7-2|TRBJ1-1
TGTGCCAGCAGCGGGGGGTCCTTGGGGGCTTTCTTT
CASSGGSLGAFF
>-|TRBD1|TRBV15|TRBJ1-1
TGTGCCACCAGCAGAGGCCAGGGGGGTGAAGTTGTAGCTTTCTTT
CATSRGQGGEVVAFF
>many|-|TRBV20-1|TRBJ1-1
TGCAGTGCTTCAAGACAGGCAGATGAAGCTTTCTTT
CSASRQADEAFF
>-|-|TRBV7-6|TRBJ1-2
TGTGCCAGCGGAATGGGACCATCTTATGGCTACACCTTC
CASGMGPSYGYTF
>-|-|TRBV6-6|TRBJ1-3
TGTGCCAGCAGTTACGGCGCCTCCGGGGCTGGAAACACCATATATTTT
CASSYGASGAGNTIYF
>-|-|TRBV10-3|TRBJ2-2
TGTGCCATCAGTGTCGGGGAGCTGTTTTTT
CAISVGELFF
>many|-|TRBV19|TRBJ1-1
TGTGCCAGTAGTATGAGCGTGATGAACACTGAAGCTTTCTTT
CASSMSVMNTEAFF
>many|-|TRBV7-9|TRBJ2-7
TGTGCCAGCAGCACAGACAGCAAAGCTTCCTACGAGCAGTACTTC
CASSTDSKASYEQYF
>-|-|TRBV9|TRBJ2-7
TGTGCCAGCAGCAATAATCAGGTGATGGGCGAGCAGTACTTC
CASSNNQVMGEQYF
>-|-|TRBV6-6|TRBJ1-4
TGTGCCAGCAGCGATGGGACGCTGAATGAAAAACTGTTTTTT
CASSDGTLNEKLFF
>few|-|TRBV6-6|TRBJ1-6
TGTGCCAGCGGCGACAGGCCGGGGAATTCACCCCTCCACTTT
CASGDRPGNSPLHF
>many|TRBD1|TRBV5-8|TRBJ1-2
TGTGCCAGCAGCATAAGGGGGCTAGGCTATGGCTACACCTTC
CASSIRGLGYGYTF
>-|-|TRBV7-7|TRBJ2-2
TGTGCTAGCAGCGTCAGGGGATCCGGGGAGCTGTTTTTT
CASSVRGSGELFF
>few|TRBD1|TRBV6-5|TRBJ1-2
TGTGCCAGCAGTTACGGGGCAGGGGGCGCAGATGGCTACACCTTC
CASSYGAGGADGYTF
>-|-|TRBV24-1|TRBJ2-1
TGTGCCACCAGTGATTTCTCCGAGACAAATTACAATGAGCAGTTCTTC
CATSDFSETNYNEQFF